This TCR beta chain was captured by sequencing in a study of regulatory T cells in long-lasting Graves disease. Broader study findings: Small sample size may have lowered accuracy. Among persistent patients, a larger number of public clonotypes were shared (roughly 2,700) than among newly diagnosed patients (about 970).

The CDR3 runs to 14 residues. V lost 5 bases and J 1 base, leaving 11 bases between the germline ends. Germline CDR1 is SGHAT and CDR2 is FQNNGV. This clonotype was seen many times. What it binds is not known. Assembly of TCR beta libraries relied on iRepertoire HTBI primers together with Arm-PCR of CDR3 regions. TCRdb re-analysed the multiplex PCR reads in MiXCR, keeping a single row per CDR3 protein. The repertoire holds under 500,000 distinct CDR3 sequences, with about 20% as singletons. The time point is: persistent/refractory GD, antithyroid drugs over 5 years with positive TRAb. Following extraction of RNA from PBMCs, that RNA was used to make the TCR library.

The sample in question was peripheral blood mononuclear cells (PBMCs), obtained when the disease was refractory, from a patient treated with antithyroid drugs. The clonotype was recovered from a female donor with Graves disease. This rearrangement joins TRBV11-2 to TRBJ2-5, with D hard to call. Here the CDR3 DNA reads TGTGCCAGCAGCCACCCGGTTGTCCAAGAGACCCAGTACTTC. Its translation is CASSHPVVQETQYF. The whole variable domain, remainder taken from reference TRBV11-2 and TRBJ2-5, is EAGVAQSPRYKIIEKRQSVAFWCNPISGHATLYWYQQILGQGPKLLIQFQNNGVVDDSQLPKDRFSAERLKGVDSTLKIQPAKLEDSAVYLCASSHPVVQETQYFGPGTRLLVL.